Sequencing of this T cell receptor beta chain was carried out in a study of OX40 agonist ivuxolimab in advanced cancers. Across the whole study: Enrolled patients in dose escalation had cancers that were hepatocellular carcinoma, melanoma, renal cell or head and neck cancer. Therapy given before enrollment (anti-PD-1, anti-PD-L1 or anti-CTLA-4) was allowed, and approximately 40% had some.

This clone was detected once. Measured with immunoSEQ multiplex PCR; TCRdb has only the in-frame clones, and not every one. The repertoire holds around 41,000 clones, around 85% seen once, with around 2.7% in the top ten. CDR3 length: 13 residues. Looked up from germline, CDR1 is SQVTM and CDR2 is ANQGSEA. The ends were cut back, 6 bases at V and 1 base at J, with 12 bases in the middle. Sampled blood was obtained at baseline, cycle 4 day 1, and cycle 7 day 1. The source of this sequence is an adult with an advanced solid tumor such as melanoma, head and neck, liver or kidney cancer. The chain couples TRBV29-1 to TRBJ1-1, with D possibly TRBD1 on 5 matching bases. Sequences were derived from CD4+ or CD8+ T cells sorted from blood, sampled in a trial of the OX40 agonist ivuxolimab. The CDR3: CSVLRGSNTEAFF. DNA for the CDR3: TGCAGCGTACTACGGGGCTCGAACACTGAAGCTTTCTTT.